This T cell receptor (beta chain) came from a study of T-cell reconstitution after alpha-beta-depleted transplantation in children. Regarding this clonotype: As yet, its antigen is unknown.

Study observations and caveats: It was reported that alpha-beta T cells came from several hundred expanded graft clones (about two months after transplant). Hyperexpanded clones declined; after one year, newly produced T cells mostly supplied diversity. TCRbeta diversity was high at day 60 in some patients (a result of surviving recipient T cells and thymic progenitors).

The CDR3 runs to 14 residues. V was shortened by 4 bases and J by 1 base, with 12 bases between the two germline ends. The germline V gene encodes CDR1 SGHRS and CDR2 YFSETQ. Unique molecular identifiers were incorporated when the TCRbeta library was constructed. TCRdb independently ran MiXCR on the PCR reads; one entry per CDR3 protein. The table has roughly 570,000 distinct CDR3 sequences, 25% to 30% seen once; the top ten hold around 36%. V is TRBV5-1 and J is TRBJ2-7; D remains ambiguous. The sample here was PBMCs, taken before TCRalphabeta/CD19-depleted stem cell transplant. This receptor was identified in a boy younger than two with Wiskott-Aldrich syndrome, due to receive a stem cell transplant. CDR3 in amino acids: CASSPLTLSYEQYF. CDR3 coding DNA: TGCGCCAGCAGCCCCCTGACCCTTTCCTACGAGCAGTACTTC.